Each of the 26 T cell receptor beta chains below was sequenced from the same sample in a study of T-cell memory formation after mild COVID-19 (dated by TCRdb to 2020 to 2022). Receptor libraries were prepared by 5' RACE. TCRdb lists the instrument as Illumina NovaSeq 6000. TCRdb reran the public reads through fastp at Q25 and MiXCR, keeping productive beta chains. Duplicate CDR3 protein sequences are folded into a single record with the most common DNA and genes. The sample has about 390,000 distinct CDR3 sequences on record, around 21% of them singletons. The top ten clonotypes cover approximately 13% of the sample. The sample taken for sequencing was PBMCs or a T cell subset sorted from them (not recorded which). These receptors were collected from an adult woman who had mild COVID-19 (a few samples of this study predate the infection). The sample titles of this study are shuffled in the database, so cell type and time point are left out; the donor was told from shared clones.

This clonotype occurred a few times. This chain links TRBV20-1 with TRBJ2-1; D uncertain. V lost 3 bases and J 4 bases, leaving 4 bases between the germline ends. The germline V gene has CDR1 DFQATT and CDR2 SNEGSKA (reference sequence). The CDR3 length is 11 residues. The CDR3 coding sequence is TGCAGTGCTAGTCGGTACAATGAGCAGTTCTTC. Amino acid sequence: CSASRYNEQFF.

The J gene is TRBJ2-3, the V gene TRBV6-2 or TRBV6-3, with D maybe TRBD2 (6 bases). Trimming took 0 bases from V and 2 from J, leaving 9 bases between them. The CDR3 is 15 amino acids. Germline loops: CDR1 MNHEY, CDR2 SVGEGT. The CDR3 loop is CASSYSEGYTDTQYF. CDR3 sequence (DNA): TGTGCCAGCAGTTACTCGGAGGGATACACAGATACGCAGTATTTT.

This rearrangement joins TRBV24-1 to TRBJ1-5, with 7 nucleotides matching TRBD1. The CDR3 covers 15 residues. Germline CDR1 and CDR2: KGHDR and SFDVKD. The trim removed 3 bases at V and 6 bases at J, leaving 7 bases unmatched. CDR3 nucleotide sequence: TGTGCCACCAGTGATGATACAGGGGCGGGTCAGCCCCAGCATTTT. It encodes CATSDDTGAGQPQHF.

V is TRBV5-1 and J is TRBJ1-2; 10 bases match TRBD1. Germline V gene lookup returns CDR1 SGHRS and CDR2 YFSETQ. V lost 4 bases to trimming and J lost 4 bases; unmatched junction nucleotides: 10. The CDR3 extends over 16 amino acids. In nucleotides, the CDR3 is TGCGCCAGCAGCCTAGACAGGGGGCGAGCCTCCTATGGCTACACCTTC. This translates into CASSLDRGRASYGYTF.

V is TRBV30 and J is TRBJ2-3; TRBD1 matches at 9 bases. The J segment lost 2 bases and the V segment lost 3 bases, leaving 6 bases of the junction unmatched. The V gene's germline CDR1 is GTSNPN and CDR2 SVGIG (reference sequence). CDR3 length: 15 amino acids. The CDR3 DNA follows: TGTGCCTGGAGCACTGGACAGGGGTTCACAGATACGCAGTATTTT. Residues: CAWSTGQGFTDTQYF.

Here the CDR3 reads CASRWSGRGNEQFF. CDR3 nucleotides: TGTGCCAGTAGATGGTCAGGGAGGGGCAATGAGCAGTTCTTC. J is TRBJ2-1 and V is TRBV19, with TRBD2 identical over 7 bases. V shed 6 bases, J shed 6 bases, and the junction held 8 bases outside the gene matches. This CDR3 contains 14 residues. Per the germline V gene, CDR1 is LNHDA and CDR2 is SQIVND (reference sequence). The complete variable domain, with remaining parts taken from reference TRBV19 and TRBJ2-1, reads DGGITQSPKYLFRKEGQNVTLSCEQNLNHDAMYWYRQDPGQGLRLIYYSQIVNDFQKGDIAEGYSVSREKKESFPLTVTSAQKNPTAFYLCASRWSGRGNEQFFGPGTRLTVL.

Notes on this clonotype: The junction differs from germline at one of its ends, possibly a read error. J is TRBJ2-7 and V is TRBV2; 8 bases fit TRBD1. The CDR3 runs to 15 residues. Germline CDR1 and CDR2: SNHLY and FYNNEI. For the CDR3, the DNA is TGTGCCAGCAGAGAAGGACAGGGAGTCCCCTACGAGCAGTACTTC. Translation: CASREGQGVPYEQYF.

This sequence joins TRBV7-9 and TRBJ1-1, with 7 bases that match TRBD1. Losses at the gene ends were 7 bases for V and 4 bases for J; bases not matched to a gene: 12. CDR1 is SEHNR and CDR2 is FQNEAQ in the germline V gene (reference sequence). The CDR3 length is 15 residues. CDR3 protein: CASTQGGERSTEAFF. CDR3 DNA sequence: TGTGCCAGCACGCAGGGGGGCGAGCGGAGCACTGAAGCTTTCTTT.

The chain carries TRBV7-9 and TRBJ2-1, with D perhaps TRBD2 (6 bases). CDR1 is SEHNR, CDR2 FQNEAQ, per germline (reference sequence). V lost 1 base to trimming and J lost 7 bases, with 17 bases between them. The CDR3 is 16 amino acids. CDR3 DNA sequence: TGTGCCAGCAGCTTAGTGGGCGGGGCTAGGTGGAATGAGCAGTTCTTC. Translation: CASSLVGGARWNEQFF.

This chain links TRBV7-9 with TRBJ2-7, with a possible D match to TRBD1 (5 bases). V was shortened by 3 bases and J by 4 bases, with 13 bases between the two germline ends. The length of the CDR3 is 14 residues. Per germline, CDR1 SEHNR and CDR2 FQNEAQ (reference sequence). The CDR3 loop is CASSFAQGGYEQYF. CDR3 nucleotide sequence: TGTGCCAGCAGCTTCGCCCAGGGTGGATACGAGCAGTACTTC.

The sample holds a few counts of this clonotype. The germline gene is not matched at one end of the junction; a read error may be the cause. The chain is built from TRBV3-1 and TRBJ1-1; 7 nucleotides agree with TRBD1. The germline gives CDR1 LGHDT, CDR2 YNNKEL (reference sequence). The CDR3 length is 14 residues. The CDR3 reads CASSQGTHALDRSF. The CDR3 DNA follows: TGTGCCAGCAGCCAGGGCACCCACGCTTTGGACAGGAGCTTT. Full variable domain (rest looked up from reference TRBV3-1 and TRBJ1-1): DTAVSQTPKYLVTQMGNDKSIKCEQNLGHDTMYWYKQDSKKFLKIMFSYNNKELIINETVPNRFSPKSPDKAHLNLHINSLELGDSAVYFCASSQGTHALDRSFGQGTRLTVV.

The chain combines TRBV6-2 or TRBV6-3 with TRBJ2-7; D may correspond to TRBD1 or TRBD2 (5 bases each). Germline CDR1 reads MNHEY; CDR2 reads SVGEGT. V was shortened by 2 bases and J by 1 base, with 15 bases between the two germline ends. The CDR3 is 16 residues long. The chain's CDR3 is CASSYLWGRGSYEQYF. CDR3 DNA: TGTGCCAGCAGTTACCTCTGGGGGAGAGGTTCCTACGAGCAGTACTTC.

This clonotype was recorded at least ten times. The rearrangement links TRBV9 to TRBJ2-2; TRBD1 or TRBD2 may be the D gene (6 bases each). V dropped 2 bases and J dropped 5 bases, with 19 bases sitting between them. The CDR3 totals 17 residues. CDR1 SGDLS and CDR2 YYNGEE come from the germline V gene. CDR3 sequence: CASSVAPEGGVTGELFF. The CDR3 coding sequence is TGTGCCAGCAGCGTCGCCCCTGAGGGGGGAGTAACCGGGGAGCTGTTTTTT.

This chain links TRBV6-5 with TRBJ1-1, with 9 bases that match TRBD1. Germline CDR1 reads MNHEY; CDR2 reads SVGAGI. There are 14 residues in the CDR3. J lost 5 bases, V lost 5 bases, and 6 bases had no gene match. The CDR3 DNA reads as TGTGCCAGCAGTAATACAGGGGGCTGGACTGAAGCTTTCTTT. It yields the protein CASSNTGGWTEAFF.

The chain uses TRBV7-9 and TRBJ1-6, with TRBD1 matching over 7 bases. Per germline, CDR1 SEHNR and CDR2 FQNEAQ (reference sequence). The CDR3 extends over 12 amino acids. The J segment lost 14 bases and the V segment lost 4 bases, leaving 5 bases of the junction unmatched. CDR3 coding DNA: TGTGCCAGCAGCTCACAGGGGAGCACCCTCCACTTT. Encoded protein: CASSSQGSTLHF.

The gene calls are TRBV12-3 or TRBV12-4 and TRBJ1-2; D gene unclear. Trimming left V 6 bases short and J 4 bases short, with 3 bases between. This CDR3 comprises 10 residues. CDR3 in DNA: TGTGCCAGCAGCGTCTATGGCTACACCTTC. It specifies CASSVYGYTF.

This clonotype was observed a handful of times. The rearrangement links TRBV10-3 to TRBJ1-2, with TRBD1 as a possible D gene (6 bases). This CDR3 contains 13 residues. Trimming removed 7 bases from V and 14 bases from J, with 23 bases in between. CDR1 is ENHRY and CDR2 is SYGVKD in the germline V gene. CDR3 nucleotides: TGTGCCATCAACGCCCGGGACAAGGATCTGGGGACCTTC. Amino acids: CAINARDKDLGTF.

This clonotype has more than one count but fewer than ten. The rearrangement uses TRBV12-3 or TRBV12-4 and TRBJ1-1; weak D call: TRBD1 (6 bases). Trimming took off 0 bases at V and 3 bases at J, with 20 bases between the two ends. The length of the CDR3 is 18 residues. The CDR3 DNA is TGTGCCAGCAGTTTAGCGGCGGCAGGGGCGTTGGTGGACACTGAAGCTTTCTTT. Amino acid sequence: CASSLAAAGALVDTEAFF.

The rearrangement uses TRBV5-5 and TRBJ2-7; TRBD1 agrees at 9 bases. This CDR3 is 16 amino acids long. V dropped 4 bases and J dropped 5; count of bases not matched to a gene: 13. Germline V gene data show CDR1 as SGHKS and CDR2 as YYEKEE (reference sequence). The CDR3 loop is CASSLPLQGAGNEQYF. CDR3 nucleotide sequence: TGTGCCAGCAGCCTACCGCTACAGGGGGCAGGAAACGAGCAGTACTTC.

There are a few counts of this clonotype. This chain links TRBV6-5 with TRBJ1-1; D call uncertain. The V and J ends lost 2 bases and 2 bases respectively, with 6 bases between them. Germline-derived CDR1 and CDR2 are MNHEY and SVGAGI. This CDR3 is 13 amino acids long. DNA for the CDR3: TGTGCCAGCAGTTACCGTCTTAACACTGAAGCTTTCTTT. Translated: CASSYRLNTEAFF.

This clonotype has a handful of counts. The chain couples TRBV9 to TRBJ2-3; 13 bases are a match to TRBD2. Germline CDR1 is SGDLS and CDR2 is YYNGEE. J was trimmed by 4 bases and V by 3 bases; bases with no gene match: 5. This CDR3 has 16 residues. DNA for the CDR3: TGTGCCAGCAGCGCCACTAGCGGGAGGGCCCCAGATACGCAGTATTTT. It encodes CASSATSGRAPDTQYF. Filled out from reference TRBV9 and TRBJ2-3, the complete variable domain reads DSGVTQTPKHLITATGQRVTLRCSPRSGDLSVYWYQQSLDQGLQFLIQYYNGEERAKGNILERFSAQQFPDLHSELNLSSLELGDSALYFCASSATSGRAPDTQYFGPGTRLTVL.

This clonotype has just a few counts. The chain couples TRBV20-1 to TRBJ2-5; D may be TRBD1 or TRBD2 (6 bases each). Germline V gives CDR1 DFQATT, CDR2 SNEGSKA (reference sequence). The CDR3 runs 13 residues. Trimming took 3 bases from V and 2 from J, leaving 10 bases between them. CDR3 in DNA: TGCAGTGCTAGCGGGGGCCTACAAGAGACCCAGTACTTC. Translation gives CSASGGLQETQYF.

The chain recombines TRBV4-3 with TRBJ1-4, with D possibly being TRBD1 (5 bases). The CDR3 consists of 14 residues. V lost 4 bases to trimming and J lost 7 bases, with 13 bases between them. Germline V gives CDR1 LGHNA, CDR2 YSLEER. The CDR3 here is CASSPAGTREKLFF. The CDR3 DNA follows: TGCGCCAGCAGCCCGGCCGGGACCCGTGAAAAACTGTTTTTT.

This clonotype was detected a few times. V usage is TRBV11-2 and J usage is TRBJ1-2, with a tentative D call TRBD1 (5 bases). This CDR3 has 13 amino acids. The germline V and J ends were trimmed by 3 bases and 4 bases, with 9 bases remaining between them. Germline-derived CDR1 and CDR2 are SGHAT and FQNNGV. CDR3 nucleotides: TGTGCCAGCAGCTTTGGACAATTCTATGGCTACACCTTC. It translates to CASSFGQFYGYTF.

The table lists this clonotype with a few counts. V gene TRBV18 combines with J gene TRBJ1-2, with TRBD1 matching over 10 bases. The germline CDR1 and CDR2 sequences are KGHSH and LQKENI. Trimming removed 6 bases from V and 6 bases from J; junction bases left unmatched: 4. CDR3 length equals 13 residues. CDR3 DNA: TGTGCCAGCTCGTTCGGACAGGGGGATGGCTACACCTTC. Amino acid sequence: CASSFGQGDGYTF.

The CDR3 here is CSARDLGQGNTEAFF. As DNA, the CDR3 is TGCAGTGCTAGAGATCTCGGACAGGGGAACACTGAAGCTTTCTTT. This chain joins TRBV20-1 and TRBJ1-1; TRBD1 matches 8 bases. Germline V gives CDR1 DFQATT, CDR2 SNEGSKA (reference sequence). The CDR3 is made up of 15 amino acids. V shed 0 bases and J 1 base; nucleotides not matched to a gene: 4.